This T cell receptor beta chain was captured in a study of regulatory T cells in long-lasting Graves disease. This sample's time point: newly diagnosed GD, antithyroid drugs for less than 3 months. Construction of the TCR library relied on RNA isolated from PBMCs. The peripheral blood volume drawn was 7.5 to 9.5 milliliters, and it was collected into EDTA tubes. Broader study findings: Few sampled subjects may have lowered accuracy. Between persistent patients, roughly 2,600 public clonotypes were shared, exceeding the approximately 900 shared between new patients.

This clonotype was detected a few times. The antigen remains unidentified. V shed 5 bases and J 5 bases; nucleotides not matched to a gene: 17. From germline, CDR1 is DFQATT and CDR2 SNEGSKA (reference sequence). This CDR3 contains 17 residues. Arm-PCR with iRepertoire HTBI primers amplified the CDR3 regions for these TCR beta libraries. TCRdb processed the multiplex PCR reads anew with MiXCR; each CDR3 protein has one entry. This table has under 450,000 distinct CDR3 sequences, about an eighth appearing once. These data were also reused for a study on T cells in Graves' hyperthyroidism and ophthalmopathy. This second study notes: Carried out on the TCR CDR3, a first-round RT-PCR used the HTBI primer set.

The TCR originated in a woman in her late teens or twenties with Graves disease. Sequences were derived from peripheral blood mononuclear cells (PBMCs), sampled at new diagnosis, from a patient treated with antithyroid drugs. This sequence joins TRBV20-1 and TRBJ2-2, with 7 bases lining up with TRBD2. The DNA of the CDR3 is TGCAGTGCTCCTTTTTGGGGGGGAGGGCCTGGAACCGGGGAGCTGTTTTTT. This codes for CSAPFWGGGPGTGELFF.